This T cell receptor beta chain was obtained from a study of T cells in Graves' hyperthyroidism and ophthalmopathy. This clonotype turned up a few times. Its target is unknown. Trimming pared 8 bases from V and 6 bases from J, leaving 28 bases between. The CDR3 totals 17 residues. CDR1 and CDR2 (germline): SNHLY, FYNNEI. Regions amplified from RNA transcripts were the TCR beta CDR3 regions. HTBI primers were employed in a first-round RT-PCR of the TCR CDR3. TCRdb independently ran MiXCR on the multiplex PCR reads; one entry per CDR3 protein. Of hundreds of thousands of distinct CDR3 sequences listed, 38% were seen once; the top ten hold approximately 8.7%. Study-level findings and limits: Most clonotypes that expanded in the thyroid above 0.001 also showed up in blood.

The study based diagnoses on clinical symptoms, serum thyroxine and TRAb, thyroid ultrasound and orbital computed tomography. Sequencing was done on a sample of blood. The genes are TRBV2 and TRBJ1-1; D is undetermined. This TCR was sampled from a man aged 18 to 29 with Graves' hyperthyroidism. The chain's CDR3 is CASGLRPGAPTDAEAFF. The CDR3 coding sequence is TGTGCCAGCGGCCTGCGGCCAGGCGCCCCGACCGACGCTGAAGCTTTCTTT.